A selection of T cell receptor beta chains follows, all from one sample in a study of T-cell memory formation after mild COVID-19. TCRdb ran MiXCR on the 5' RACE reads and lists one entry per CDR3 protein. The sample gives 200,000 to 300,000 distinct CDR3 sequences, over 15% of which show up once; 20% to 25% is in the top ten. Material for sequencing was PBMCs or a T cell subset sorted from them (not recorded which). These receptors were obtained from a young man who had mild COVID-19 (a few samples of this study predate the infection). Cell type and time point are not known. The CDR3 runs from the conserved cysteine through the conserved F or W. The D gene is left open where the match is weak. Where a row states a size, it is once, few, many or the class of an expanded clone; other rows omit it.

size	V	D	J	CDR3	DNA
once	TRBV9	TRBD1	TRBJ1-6	CASSGPRDRGLNTYNSPLHF	TGTGCCAGCAGCGGACCGCGGGACAGGGGATTAAACACCTATAATTCACCCCTCCACTTT
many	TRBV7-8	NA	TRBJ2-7	CASSSDTGEQYF	TGTGCCAGCAGCTCGGACACTGGCGAGCAGTACTTC
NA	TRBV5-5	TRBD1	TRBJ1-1	CASSVSGGRTEAFF	TGTGCCAGCAGCGTATCAGGGGGCCGGACTGAAGCTTTCTTT
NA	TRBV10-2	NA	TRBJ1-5	CASSESSRVGQPQHF	TGCGCCAGCAGTGAGTCTTCCAGGGTCGGACAGCCCCAGCATTTT
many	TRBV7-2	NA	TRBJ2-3	CASTEVGARTDTQYF	TGTGCCAGCACTGAGGTCGGGGCCCGCACAGATACGCAGTATTTT
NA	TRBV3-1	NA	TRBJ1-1	CASSPGEGSGEAFF	TGTGCCAGCAGCCCAGGGGAGGGGAGTGGTGAAGCTTTCTTT
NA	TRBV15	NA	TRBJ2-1	CATSREGTSYNEQFF	TGTGCCACCAGCAGAGAGGGGACATCCTACAATGAGCAGTTCTTC
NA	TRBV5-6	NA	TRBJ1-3	CASSFEGSSGNTIYF	TGTGCCAGCAGCTTCGAAGGGTCCTCTGGAAACACCATATATTTT
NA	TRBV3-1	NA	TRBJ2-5	CAIRSVETQYF	TGTGCCATCCGATCGGTAGAGACCCAGTACTTC
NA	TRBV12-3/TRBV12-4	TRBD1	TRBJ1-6	CASSSTGGASPLHF	TGTGCCAGCAGCTCGACAGGGGGCGCCTCACCCCTCCACTTT
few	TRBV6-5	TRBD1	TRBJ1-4	CASSYLGLGQTPGKLFF	TGTGCCAGCAGTTACCTGGGATTGGGACAGACCCCAGGTAAACTGTTTTTT
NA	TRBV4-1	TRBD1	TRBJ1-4	CASSRQGGSTNEKLFF	TGCGCCAGCAGCCGACAGGGAGGGTCAACTAATGAAAAACTGTTTTTT
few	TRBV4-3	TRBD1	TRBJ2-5	CASSRTTGVKETQYF	TGCGCCAGCAGCCGCACCACAGGGGTGAAAGAGACCCAGTACTTC
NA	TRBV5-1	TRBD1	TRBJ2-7	CASSRDRGGSYEQYF	TGCGCCAGCAGCCGCGACAGGGGCGGATCCTACGAGCAGTACTTC